One sample yielded the 27 T cell receptor beta chains listed below, sequenced in a study of T cells in Graves' hyperthyroidism and ophthalmopathy. Researchers amplified the TCR beta CDR3 regions from RNA transcripts. Using the HTBI primer set, a first-round RT-PCR was run on the TCR CDR3. TCRdb ran MiXCR on the multiplex PCR reads and lists one entry per CDR3 protein. The data show about 360,000 distinct CDR3 sequences, about 13% seen once. Sequenced sample: blood. These receptors were obtained from a woman younger than 30 with Graves' hyperthyroidism.

The table lists this clonotype with a few counts. The chain combines TRBV6-1 with TRBJ1-3; a weak D match, TRBD1 (6 bases). V lost 6 bases and J lost 1, with 13 bases in between. This CDR3 comprises 15 residues. Germline V gene sequence: CDR1 MNHNS, CDR2 SASEGT. DNA of the CDR3: TGTGCCAGCAGAGCGTTGGGGGCTTCTGGAAACACCATATATTTT. Protein: CASRALGASGNTIYF.

DNA for the CDR3: TGTGCCAGCAGCCAGGCTCCGGGACTAGCGGGAGCGAGCTACAATGAGCAGTTCTTC. This translates into CASSQAPGLAGASYNEQFF. V gene TRBV14 combines with J gene TRBJ2-1; 14 nucleotides agree with TRBD2. The CDR3 extends over 19 amino acids. With 3 bases clipped from V and 3 bases from J, the junction kept 10 bases outside the gene matches. In germline, CDR1 is SGHDN, CDR2 FVKESK.

Ten or more counts support this clonotype. The rearrangement links TRBV3-1 to TRBJ1-2, with D uncertain. Germline V gene data show CDR1 as LGHDT and CDR2 as YNNKEL (reference sequence). The CDR3 sequence is 13 residues long. The V and J ends lost 4 bases and 5 bases respectively, with 11 bases between them. This CDR3 reads CASSPRTNYGYTF. CDR3 bases: TGTGCCAGCAGCCCCAGGACGAATTATGGCTACACCTTC.

The sample holds many counts of this clonotype. The chain couples TRBV27 to TRBJ2-1; weak D call: TRBD2 (7 bases). Germline lookup yields CDR1 MNHEY and CDR2 SMNVEV (reference sequence). CDR3 length: 15 residues. V gave up 4 bases and J gave up 4 bases, with 14 bases separating them. The CDR3 protein is CASSWGGRSYNEQFF. Here the CDR3 DNA reads TGTGCCAGCAGTTGGGGGGGGCGAAGTTACAATGAGCAGTTCTTC.

In its sample, this clonotype was seen many times. CDR3 residues: CASAPGQIYEQYF. As DNA, the CDR3 is TGTGCCAGCGCACCGGGACAGATCTACGAGCAGTACTTC. The rearrangement joins TRBV12-3 or TRBV12-4 to TRBJ2-7; TRBD1 aligns across 7 bases. The CDR3 has 13 residues. V shed 8 bases, J shed 3 bases, and the junction held 7 bases outside the gene matches.

This clonotype was found a few times. The chain is built from TRBV6-1 and TRBJ1-4, with a tentative D call TRBD1 (5 bases). This CDR3 has 14 amino acids. Deletions cut 8 bases from V and 3 bases from J, with 13 bases between. CDR1 is MNHNS, CDR2 SASEGT, per germline. CDR3 protein: CASLPWGANEKLFF. Here the CDR3 DNA reads TGTGCCAGCCTTCCCTGGGGGGCTAATGAAAAACTGTTTTTT.

The sample holds many counts of this clonotype. The chain is built from TRBV7-3 and TRBJ2-5; D unresolved. Trimming left V 2 bases short and J 3 bases short, with 7 bases between. The CDR3 is 13 residues long. The germline CDR1 and CDR2 sequences are SGHTA and FQGTGA. The CDR3, as DNA: TGTGCCAGCAGCTTAGGTCCCAAAGAGACCCAGTACTTC. Its protein product is CASSLGPKETQYF.

CDR3 loop: CASSQAAREFF. The CDR3 nucleotides are TGTGCCAGCAGCCAAGCGGCGAGGGAGTTCTTC. The chain recombines TRBV3-1 with TRBJ2-1, with TRBD2 as a possible D gene (5 bases). The CDR3 runs 11 residues. Trimming removed 1 base from V and 14 bases from J, with 9 bases in between. CDR1 and CDR2 from the germline V gene are LGHDT and YNNKEL (reference sequence).

This clonotype was counted a single time. This could be a read error, since a much larger clone is one nucleotide away. Written as DNA, the CDR3 is TGTGCCAGCCAGCAACTGAGGAGGCTAGAGCTCCACTTT. Translated, it gives CASQQLRRLELHF. This sequence joins TRBV2 and TRBJ1-6; no definite D call. Germline CDR1 SNHLY, CDR2 FYNNEI. Trimming removed 8 bases from V and 16 bases from J, with 21 bases in between. This CDR3 comprises 13 residues.

The rearrangement uses TRBV7-9 and TRBJ2-7; 8 bases match TRBD2. Germline CDR1 reads SEHNR; CDR2 reads FQNEAQ (reference sequence). CDR3 length: 16 residues. V dropped 5 bases and J dropped 3; count of bases not matched to a gene: 12. The CDR3 DNA reads TGTGCCAGCAGCCTCGCCGGGGGGGCCGGTTTCTACGAGCAGTACTTC. Translation: CASSLAGGAGFYEQYF.

This clonotype was picked up many times. V is TRBV3-1 and J is TRBJ2-1, with 10 bases lining up with TRBD2. The V gene's germline CDR1 is LGHDT and CDR2 YNNKEL (reference sequence). V trimming: 1 base; J trimming: 13 bases; junction bases outside the gene matches: 4. CDR3 length: 13 residues. Here the CDR3 reads CASSQAGLALQFF. CDR3 nucleotide sequence: TGTGCCAGCAGCCAAGCGGGACTAGCGCTCCAGTTCTTC.

The chain is built from TRBV30 and TRBJ1-5; TRBD1 might be the D (5 bases). From germline, CDR1 is GTSNPN and CDR2 SVGIG (reference sequence). Trimming pared 2 bases from V and 1 base from J, leaving 9 bases between. The CDR3 is made up of 14 amino acids. CDR3 coding DNA: TGTGCCTGGAGTTGGGGGGGAAGCAATCAGCCCCAGCATTTT. It yields the protein CAWSWGGSNQPQHF.

This clonotype was seen a single time. The chain carries TRBV11-3 and TRBJ2-3; TRBD2 agrees at 10 bases. Germline CDR1 reads SGHNT; CDR2 reads YENEEA. With 5 bases clipped from V and 6 bases from J, the junction kept 14 bases outside the gene matches. The CDR3 loop spans 17 amino acids. The chain's CDR3 is CASSPPPLAGVADTQYF. Here the CDR3 DNA reads TGTGCCAGCAGCCCCCCCCCTCTAGCGGGAGTTGCGGATACGCAGTATTTT.

This clonotype was seen a single time. The junction departs from germline at one end; a sequencing error may be responsible. The chain recombines TRBV6-1 with TRBJ1-4; 8 bases line up with TRBD1. The CDR3 sequence is 13 residues long. From germline, CDR1 is MNHNS and CDR2 SASEGT. CDR3 bases: TGTGCCAGCAGAATCACAGGGGGGGAAAACCTGTTTTTT. Translation gives CASRITGGENLFF.

This clonotype was observed at least ten times. The chain uses TRBV20-1 and TRBJ1-1; D is ambiguous. The CDR3 extends over 13 amino acids. V dropped 0 bases and J dropped 7 bases, with 12 bases sitting between them. Germline CDR1 DFQATT, CDR2 SNEGSKA (reference sequence). CDR3 sequence reads: CSAREGTGSEAFF. CDR3 in DNA: TGCAGTGCTAGAGAAGGAACGGGCAGTGAAGCTTTCTTT.

This clonotype was observed a handful of times. This rearrangement joins TRBV19 to TRBJ2-1, with D possibly being TRBD1 (5 bases). CDR1 LNHDA and CDR2 SQIVND come from the germline V gene (reference sequence). The CDR3 runs 15 residues. Trimming removed 5 bases from V and 9 bases from J, with 20 bases in between. The chain's CDR3 is CASSPPSLGPSEQFF. The CDR3 DNA is TGTGCCAGTAGTCCCCCCTCTTTGGGGCCGTCTGAGCAGTTCTTC.

Many counts were recorded for this clonotype. The J gene is TRBJ2-7, the V gene TRBV7-2; TRBD1 matches 10 bases. Germline assignment: CDR1 SGHTA and CDR2 FQGNSA. The CDR3 has 15 amino acids. V gave up 5 bases and J gave up 3 bases; unmatched junction bases: 7. CDR3 protein: CASSQTGTGVYEQYF. DNA of the CDR3: TGTGCCAGCAGCCAAACCGGGACAGGGGTCTACGAGCAGTACTTC. Supplemented by reference TRBV7-2 and TRBJ2-7, the full variable domain reads GAGVSQSPSNKVTEKGKDVELRCDPISGHTALYWYRQSLGQGLEFLIYFQGNSAPDKSGLPSDRFSAERTGGSVSTLTIQRTQQEDSAVYLCASSQTGTGVYEQYFGPGTRLTVT.

This clonotype was recorded at least ten times. J is TRBJ2-1 and V is TRBV20-1; 12 nucleotides agree with TRBD2. Germline V gene sequence: CDR1 DFQATT, CDR2 SNEGSKA (reference sequence). Losses at the gene ends were 6 bases for V and 9 bases for J; bases not matched to a gene: 9. The CDR3 contains 14 residues. CDR3 sequence (DNA): TGCAGTGCCTATATACTAGCGGGAGGTGTTGAGCAGTTCTTC. As protein: CSAYILAGGVEQFF.

The chain couples TRBV5-1 to TRBJ1-6, with D possibly being TRBD1 (5 bases). Trimming removed 0 bases from V and 9 bases from J, with 13 bases in between. Germline-derived CDR1 and CDR2 are SGHRS and YFSETQ. This CDR3 is built from 15 residues. CDR3 amino acids: CASSLEWGSGSPLHF. The CDR3 DNA reads as TGCGCCAGCAGCTTGGAATGGGGCAGTGGTTCACCCCTCCACTTT.

The V and J genes are TRBV2 and TRBJ2-7, with TRBD2 matching over 13 bases. V was pared by 6 bases and J by 3 bases, with 8 bases of the junction left unmatched. The CDR3 extends over 16 amino acids. Germline V gene lookup returns CDR1 SNHLY and CDR2 FYNNEI. As DNA, the CDR3 is TGTGCCAGCAGCTTAGGACTAGCGGGAGTAATCTACGAGCAGTACTTC. Translated, it gives CASSLGLAGVIYEQYF.

This clonotype turned up a few times. This chain's CDR3 is CASSFHWGENTDTQYF. The CDR3 nucleotides read TGTGCCAGCAGTTTTCATTGGGGGGAGAACACAGATACGCAGTATTTT. The chain recombines TRBV12-3 or TRBV12-4 with TRBJ2-3; TRBD2 is a possible D gene (6 bases). This CDR3 spans 16 amino acids. V was cut by 3 bases and J by 2 bases, with 15 bases left in between.

The table lists this clonotype with many counts. The chain recombines TRBV6-2 or TRBV6-3 with TRBJ2-1; 11 bases are shared with TRBD2. After removal of 4 bases from V and 4 bases from J, the junction contained 3 bases not matched to a gene. From germline, CDR1 is MNHEY and CDR2 SVGEGT. CDR3 length: 15 residues. DNA for the CDR3: TGTGCCAGCAGTTTCGGGACTAGCGGATACAATGAGCAGTTCTTC. It is translated as CASSFGTSGYNEQFF.

This clonotype has ten or more counts. The V gene is TRBV12-3 or TRBV12-4, the J gene TRBJ2-7; TRBD1 might be the D (6 bases). The CDR3 is made up of 14 amino acids. V dropped 2 bases and J dropped 2 bases, with 10 bases sitting between them. The CDR3 loop is CASSLSGDPYEQYF. The CDR3, as DNA: TGTGCCAGCAGTTTATCAGGGGACCCCTACGAGCAGTACTTC.

This clonotype was counted many times. The chain employs TRBV12-3 or TRBV12-4 and TRBJ1-6; a possible D gene is TRBD1 (6 bases). The CDR3 spans 15 residues. V was clipped by 6 bases and J by 12 bases, with 21 bases between them. The CDR3 DNA follows: TGTGCCAGCAGCCCGACAGGCGTTGAAGGGAAACCCCTCCACTTT. Its protein is CASSPTGVEGKPLHF.

This rearrangement joins TRBV24-1 to TRBJ2-1; no definite D call. Germline-derived CDR1 and CDR2 are KGHDR and SFDVKD. Trimming left V 3 bases short and J 15 bases short, with 14 bases between. The CDR3 sequence is 12 residues long. The CDR3 nucleotides read TGTGCCACCAGTGATAGGTCCCTTTCGAGGTTCTTC. Translation gives CATSDRSLSRFF.

This clonotype was detected ten times or more. V usage is TRBV27 and J usage is TRBJ1-1, with 8 bases that match TRBD1. J was trimmed by 7 bases and V by 3 bases; bases with no gene match: 10. The CDR3 contains 15 residues. The germline CDR1 and CDR2 sequences are MNHEY and SMNVEV (reference sequence). The CDR3 protein is CASSFHRQGRREAFF. The CDR3 nucleotides read TGTGCCAGCAGTTTCCATAGACAGGGGCGGCGTGAAGCTTTCTTT.

This clonotype was counted many times. The V gene is TRBV7-3, the J gene TRBJ2-4; TRBD1 aligns across 12 bases. The J segment lost 2 bases and the V segment lost 6 bases, leaving 8 bases of the junction unmatched. The germline V gene encodes CDR1 SGHTA and CDR2 FQGTGA. CDR3 length: 17 amino acids. As DNA, the CDR3 is TGTGCCAGCAGGGATACCGGGACAGGGGGCTCCAAAAACATTCAGTACTTC. The encoded protein is CASRDTGTGGSKNIQYF.